The source of this T cell receptor beta chain is a study of cytomegalovirus exposure and HLA in healthy donors. Study results and caveats: The CMV antigen specificity of a few CMV-associated chains was confirmed through in vitro analysis.

Only one count was recorded for this clone. Antigen specificity is unknown. PCR used 60 Vbeta primers and 13 Jbeta primers. Measured with immunoSEQ multiplex PCR; TCRdb has only the in-frame clones, and not every one. Among 55,000 to 80,000 clones, almost 85% were seen once, and the ten largest hold 1.9%. Germline CDR1 SGHDT, CDR2 YYEEEE. With 2 bases removed from V and 0 bases from J, the gap between germline ends came to 5 bases. The CDR3 sequence is 13 residues long. The genes are TRBV5-6 and TRBJ1-2; D is undetermined. The sequencing input was PBMCs. The clonotype originates from a man aged 18 to 30 in good health and CMV-seronegative. The CDR3 sequence: CASSLSANYGYTF. As DNA, the CDR3 is TGTGCCAGCAGCTTATCGGCTAACTATGGCTACACCTTC.